This TCR beta chain emerged from a study of spatial heterogeneity in lung cancer. This clonotype came up many times. This beta chain is an off-target read within a library intended for alpha chains, so its frequency means little. Time point meaning: sample taken at primary tumor resection. No cells were sorted before sequencing. The whole RNA sequenced was extracted from tumor, nontumor lung or frozen PBMC. The V end lost 7 bases, the J end lost 0 bases, and 10 bases lay between the germline ends. CDR1 is MNHEY and CDR2 is SVGAGI in the germline V gene. This CDR3 has 14 amino acids. TCRdb re-analysed the 5' RACE reads in MiXCR, keeping a single row per CDR3 protein. The table records around 11,000 distinct CDR3 sequences, 6.3% of them present only once.

V is TRBV6-5 and J is TRBJ1-5; D uncertain. The source material was PBMCs, sampled at surgery. This clonotype originated in a male donor with early-stage non-small cell lung cancer. The CDR3 spells CASNFLRSNQPQHF. In DNA, the CDR3 is TGTGCCAGCAACTTTCTCCGTAGCAATCAGCCCCAGCATTTT.